A single sample gave rise to the 9 T cell receptor beta chains below, sequenced in a study of blood T cell repertoires in COVID-19. Only in-frame clones appear in the TCRdb table, and some are missing; sequencing was by immunoSEQ multiplex PCR. The sample has tens of thousands of clones, 90% seen once. Input material: peripheral blood. The receptors stem from a man in his fifties with COVID-19, enrolled during active disease.

The chain has TRBV7-9 and TRBJ1-6; D might be TRBD1 (6 bases). The CDR3 sequence is 12 residues long. Looked up from germline, CDR1 is SEHNR and CDR2 is FQNEAQ (reference sequence). The germline V and J ends were trimmed by 5 bases and 7 bases, with 6 bases remaining between them. CDR3 region: CASSTGNSPLHF. The CDR3 DNA reads TGTGCCAGCAGCACAGGGAATTCACCCCTCCACTTT. The full variable domain, in which reference TRBV7-9 and TRBJ1-6 provide the parts outside the CDR3, is DTGVSQNPRHKITKRGQNVTFRCDPISEHNRLYWYRQTLGQGPEFLTYFQNEAQLEKSRLLSDRFSAERPKGSFSTLEIQRTEQGDSAMYLCASSTGNSPLHFGNGTRLTVT.

The chain couples TRBV6-5 to TRBJ1-2, with TRBD1 as a possible D gene (5 bases). Looked up from germline, CDR1 is MNHEY and CDR2 is SVGAGI. CDR3 length equals 13 residues. V shed 7 bases and J shed 5 bases, with 14 bases lying between them. CDR3 DNA sequence: TGTGCCAGCAATTTCAGGGAAAGTTATGGCTACACCTTC. Translated: CASNFRESYGYTF.

This chain links TRBV5-6 with TRBJ1-1, with TRBD1 identical over 7 bases. CDR3 length equals 14 residues. Germline loops: CDR1 SGHDT, CDR2 YYEEEE. Germline trimming cut 0 bases from V and 5 bases from J; bases unmatched to any gene: 4. CDR3 DNA: TGTGCCAGCAGCTTGGGGGCAGGGGGAACTGAAGCTTTCTTT. Amino acid sequence: CASSLGAGGTEAFF.

The chain employs TRBV6-6 and TRBJ1-4; weak D call: TRBD1 (6 bases). The CDR3 runs to 16 residues. V shed 6 bases and J shed 0 bases, with 14 bases lying between them. Germline CDR1 MNHNY, CDR2 SVGAGI (reference sequence). Written as DNA, the CDR3 is TGTGCCAGCAGCCCGGGACACTTACCAACTAATGAAAAACTGTTTTTT. It yields the protein CASSPGHLPTNEKLFF.

The V gene is TRBV6-5, the J gene TRBJ1-5; 9 bases match TRBD1. CDR1 and CDR2 (germline): MNHEY, SVGAGI. The CDR3 length is 16 residues. V lost 2 bases, J lost 6 bases, and 8 bases stayed unmatched. The CDR3 bases are TGTGCCAGCAGTTACCCCCGGACAGGGGCGGGTCAGCCCCAGCATTTT. Protein: CASSYPRTGAGQPQHF.

V is TRBV28 and J is TRBJ2-2, with D perhaps matching TRBD2 (6 bases). There are 15 residues in the CDR3. Trimming stripped 1 base from V and 6 bases from J, with 12 bases between. Per germline, CDR1 MDHEN and CDR2 SYDVKM. In DNA form, the CDR3 reads TGTGCCAGCAGTTTATCGGGGGTGGAGGCCGGGGAGCTGTTTTTT. Amino acid sequence: CASSLSGVEAGELFF.

The chain combines TRBV28 with TRBJ1-1; D is undetermined. Germline values: CDR1 MDHEN, CDR2 SYDVKM. CDR3 length equals 12 residues. The ends were cut back, 9 bases at V and 1 base at J, with 9 bases in the middle. The CDR3 DNA reads TGTGCCAGTGCCGCGGGGAACACTGAAGCTTTCTTT. Its translation: CASAAGNTEAFF. Full variable domain (missing parts from reference TRBV28 and TRBJ1-1): DVKVTQSSRYLVKRTGEKVFLECVQDMDHENMFWYRQDPGLGLRLIYFSYDVKMKEKGDIPEGYSVSREKKERFSLILESASTNQTSMYLCASAAGNTEAFFGQGTRLTVV.

V is TRBV4-1 and J is TRBJ1-5; 7 bases line up with TRBD1. The CDR3 sequence is 16 residues long. The germline CDR1 and CDR2 sequences are MGHRA and YSYEKL. V shed 5 bases and J 2 bases; nucleotides not matched to a gene: 9. CDR3 sequence (DNA): TGCGCCAGCAGCGGGCGACAGGGTATTGGCAATCAGCCCCAGCATTTT. Its translation is CASSGRQGIGNQPQHF.

The chain links TRBV7-2 to TRBJ2-1, with 10 bases fitting TRBD2. The CDR3 runs to 16 residues. J lost 7 bases, V lost 5 bases, and 11 bases had no gene match. Germline CDR1 SGHTA, CDR2 FQGNSA. CDR3 DNA sequence: TGTGCCAGCAGCCAGGTCCGAGCGGGAGGGGGGAATGAGCAGTTCTTC. Translation: CASSQVRAGGGNEQFF.